Shown below are 7 T cell receptor beta chains from a single sample sequenced in a study of OX40 agonist ivuxolimab in advanced cancers. Profiled with immunoSEQ multiplex PCR; TCRdb holds only in-frame clones, not every one. The sample lists about 73,000 clones; around nine tenths were seen once. The source material was CD4+ or CD8+ T cells sorted from blood, sampled in a trial of the OX40 agonist ivuxolimab. These receptors originate from an adult with an advanced solid tumor such as melanoma, head and neck, liver or kidney cancer.

The rearrangement joins TRBV5-6 to TRBJ1-2, with TRBD1 matching 8 bases. The CDR3 has 16 amino acids. V lost 1 base and J lost 5; bases outside the gene matches: 10. From germline, CDR1 is SGHDT and CDR2 YYEEEE. The CDR3 loop reads CASSLFQGAYGYGYTF. CDR3 DNA: TGTGCCAGCAGCTTGTTTCAGGGGGCATACGGGTATGGCTACACCTTC. Drawing the rest from reference TRBV5-6 and TRBJ1-2, the complete variable domain is DAGVTQSPTHLIKTRGQQVTLRCSPKSGHDTVSWYQQALGQGPQFIFQYYEEEERQRGNFPDRFSGHQFPNYSSELNVNALLLGDSALYLCASSLFQGAYGYGYTFGSGTRLTVV.

V usage is TRBV27 and J usage is TRBJ2-3; the match to TRBD1 covers 7 bases. The trim removed 6 bases at V and 0 bases at J, leaving 18 bases unmatched. The CDR3 is 19 amino acids. The germline CDR1 and CDR2 sequences are MNHEY and SMNVEV (reference sequence). CDR3 DNA sequence: TGTGCCAGCAGGAGACTGACAGGGAACCTAGAACGTAGCACAGATACGCAGTATTTT. Amino acids: CASRRLTGNLERSTDTQYF.

The J gene is TRBJ2-4, the V gene TRBV15; D possibly corresponds to TRBD1 (5 bases). V was clipped by 6 bases and J by 0 bases, with 6 bases between them. CDR3 size: 13 residues. From germline, CDR1 is LNHNV and CDR2 YYDKDF (reference sequence). The CDR3 sequence is CATRTEAKNIQYF. The CDR3 DNA follows: TGTGCCACCAGGACAGAAGCCAAAAACATTCAGTACTTC. The complete variable domain, with remaining parts taken from reference TRBV15 and TRBJ2-4, reads DAMVIQNPRYQVTQFGKPVTLSCSQTLNHNVMYWYQQKSSQAPKLLFHYYDKDFNNEADTPDNFQSRRPNTSFCFLDIRSPGLGDTAMYLCATRTEAKNIQYFGAGTRLSVL.

The chain combines TRBV6-6 with TRBJ1-1; 12 positions match TRBD1. This CDR3 has 14 residues. After removal of 2 bases from V and 9 bases from J, the junction contained 4 bases not matched to a gene. From germline, CDR1 is MNHNY and CDR2 SVGAGI (reference sequence). CDR3 nucleotide sequence: TGTGCCAGCAGTTACACAAGGGACAGGGGGCAAGCTTTCTTT. Translating it yields CASSYTRDRGQAFF.

A single count supports this clone. The chain recombines TRBV6-1 with TRBJ1-3; D is undetermined. CDR3 length: 12 residues. With 0 bases removed from V and 10 bases from J, the gap between germline ends came to 7 bases. Germline-derived CDR1 and CDR2 are MNHNS and SASEGT. The CDR3 DNA is TGTGCCAGCAGTGAAGCTGGGGTAACCATATATTTT. Amino acids: CASSEAGVTIYF.

V usage is TRBV29-1 and J usage is TRBJ2-7; tentative D call: TRBD2 (6 bases). The ends were cut back, 6 bases at V and 0 bases at J, with 12 bases in the middle. Per germline, CDR1 SQVTM and CDR2 ANQGSEA. This CDR3 has 13 residues. In DNA form, the CDR3 reads TGCAGCGTGGTACGGGGGAGCTCCTACGAGCAGTACTTC. It is translated as CSVVRGSSYEQYF.

With regard to this clone: The junction does not match germline at one end; this may be a read error. The chain links TRBV7-7 to TRBJ2-5; 9 positions agree with TRBD2. Germline V gives CDR1 SSHAT, CDR2 FNYEAQ (reference sequence). The CDR3 length is 13 residues. CDR3 nucleotide sequence: TGTGCTAGCAGCTTTGCGGGAGGGGAGACCCAGTACTTC. Protein product: CASSFAGGETQYF.